This TCR beta chain was found in a study of T cell repertoires in cytomegalovirus infection. Turning to the study itself: CMV infection and matching HLA type were both indicated by public TCR beta signatures.

TCRdb itself ran the reads through MiXCR, one entry per CDR3 protein. The sample records around 450,000 distinct CDR3 sequences, approximately 31% being singletons. Study-wide points: Ex vivo responses were dominated by HLA-C-restricted CMV-specific TCR beta clonotypes. Frequencies of public TCR beta families were cumulated, and this identified carriers of CMV plus the relevant HLA.

In the case of this clonotype: Its antigen remains unknown.

V shed 6 bases and J shed 7 bases, with 18 bases lying between them. Per germline, CDR1 MGHRA and CDR2 YSYEKL. The CDR3 runs 15 residues. The TCR sequence derives from a human donor in good health (CMV status not recorded). Some clones in this sample may be carry-over from other donors' samples. The sample consisted of PBMCs. The chain has TRBV4-1 and TRBJ1-4; D ambiguous. CDR3 sequence: CASSSMKGGSEKLFF. The CDR3, as DNA: TGCGCCAGCAGTTCGATGAAGGGAGGGAGTGAAAAACTGTTTTTT.